The rows below give T cell receptor beta chains drawn from one sample of a study of OX40 agonist ivuxolimab in advanced cancers. TCRdb's copy holds only in-frame clones and misses some; the assay was immunoSEQ multiplex PCR. The profile shows under 90,000 clones, more than 80% of them singletons. The source material was CD4+ or CD8+ T cells sorted from blood, sampled in a trial of the OX40 agonist ivuxolimab. These TCRs come from an adult with an advanced solid tumor such as melanoma, head and neck, liver or kidney cancer. The CDR3 runs from the conserved cysteine through the conserved F or W. A D gene is named only where the DNA matches it firmly. A clone size is listed for some rows: how often the clone was seen (once, few, many), or a class if it is expanded.

clone_size	j_call	d_call	cdr3_length	v_call	cdr3_nt	cdr3_aa
NA	TRBJ1-5	TRBD1	14	TRBV2	TGTGCCAGCAGTGGTGGGCAGGGGGCTCAGCCCCAGCATTTT	CASSGGQGAQPQHF
NA	TRBJ2-5	NA	12	TRBV19	TGTGCCAGTAGTATACTGGGGGAGACCCAGTACTTC	CASSILGETQYF
NA	TRBJ2-1	TRBD2	13	TRBV6-1	TGTGCCAGCAGTGAGGGACTAGCGGGAGTCGGGTTCTTC	CASSEGLAGVGFF
few	TRBJ1-1	NA	14	TRBV5-8	TGTGCCAGCAGCTTTGACAGGCTCGACACTGAAGCTTTCTTT	CASSFDRLDTEAFF
NA	TRBJ2-1	TRBD2	15	TRBV5-1	TGCGCCAGCAGCTCCACGGGACTAGAAACCAATGAGCAGTTCTTC	CASSSTGLETNEQFF
few	TRBJ2-7	TRBD1	16	TRBV7-6	TGTGCCAGCAGCTTAGCGCAAAGGGGACAGGGCCACGAGCAGTACTTC	CASSLAQRGQGHEQYF
NA	TRBJ2-3	TRBD1	16	TRBV6-1	TGTGCCAGCAGTGAGTCTAGGACAGGGGGAACAGATACGCAGTATTTT	CASSESRTGGTDTQYF
NA	TRBJ2-2	NA	13	TRBV19	TGTGCCAGTATTGAGAGTTGGGGCCGGGAGCTGTTTTTT	CASIESWGRELFF
NA	TRBJ2-2	TRBD1	15	TRBV30	TGTGCCTGGAAGACAGGGGGAGCGAACACCGGGGAGCTGTTTTTT	CAWKTGGANTGELFF
NA	TRBJ2-5	NA	12	TRBV7-6	TGTGCCAGCAGCTTAGTAGGAGAGACCCAGTACTTC	CASSLVGETQYF
NA	TRBJ2-2	TRBD1	16	TRBV7-7	TGTGCCAGCAGCGCGACAGGGGGGGGTGACACCGGGGAGCTGTTTTTT	CASSATGGGDTGELFF
NA	TRBJ1-4	NA	15	TRBV19	TGTGCCAGTAGTCCCCAGAGGGCAACTAATGAAAAACTGTTTTTT	CASSPQRATNEKLFF
NA	TRBJ1-3	TRBD1	15	TRBV5-4	TGTGCCAGCAGCGCACGGACAGGGGCAGGAAACACCATATATTTT	CASSARTGAGNTIYF
few	TRBJ1-2	NA	13	TRBV7-2	TGTGCCAGCAGCTTAGATCGGAGGCTGGGCTACACCTTC	CASSLDRRLGYTF
NA	TRBJ1-3	NA	13	TRBV6-1	TGTGCCAGCAGTGAACAGTCAGGAAACACCATATATTTT	CASSEQSGNTIYF
NA	TRBJ2-5	TRBD2	18	TRBV5-1	TGCGCCAGCAGCTTGGATGCTAGCGGAGGAGGGTACCAAGAGACCCAGTACTTC	CASSLDASGGGYQETQYF
NA	TRBJ2-7	NA	13	TRBV28	TGTGCCAGCAGCTCCGCCGACAGGCGCGAGCAGTACTTC	CASSSADRREQYF
few	TRBJ2-7	TRBD1	13	TRBV2	TGTGCCAGCAGTTCGGACAGGGGGGACGAGCAGTACTTC	CASSSDRGDEQYF
once	TRBJ2-7	TRBD2	14	TRBV27	TGTGCTAGCAAGGAAGCGGGAGGGGGCTACGAGCAGTACTTC	CASKEAGGGYEQYF
NA	TRBJ2-2	NA	15	TRBV5-6	TGTGCCAGCAGCTTGAATACCGCGAACACCGGGGAGCTGTTTTTT	CASSLNTANTGELFF
NA	TRBJ1-2	TRBD1	17	TRBV28	TGTGCCAGCAGTTTTAGGGGATTTCAGGGGGGGAACTATGGCTACACCTTC	CASSFRGFQGGNYGYTF
NA	TRBJ2-3	TRBD2	15	TRBV6-4	TGTGCCAGCAGGCCGACCGGGGGGGGGTCGCATACGCAGTATTTT	CASRPTGGGSHTQYF
NA	TRBJ2-7	NA	13	TRBV5-4	TGTGTCAGCAGCTTGGGGCAGACCTACGAGCAGTACTTC	CVSSLGQTYEQYF
once	TRBJ1-5	NA	16	TRBV7-6	TGTGCCAGCAGCTTAGAGCCAGGTTTTAGCAATCAGCCCCAGCATTTT	CASSLEPGFSNQPQHF
NA	TRBJ1-2	TRBD1	14	TRBV6-5	TGTGCCAGCAGGCCTCCGGGACAGGGGCTTGGCTACACCTTC	CASRPPGQGLGYTF
NA	TRBJ1-1	NA	14	TRBV28	TGTGCCAGCAGTTCGGGACCGGGGTCGGCTGAAGCTTTCTTT	CASSSGPGSAEAFF
NA	TRBJ2-7	NA	13	TRBV7-2	TGTGCCAGCAGCTTAGCGGTGGGGTACGAGCAGTACTTC	CASSLAVGYEQYF
NA	TRBJ2-3	TRBD2	14	TRBV5-1	TGCGCCAGCAGCTTGGAAATAGCGGGGGGGCGAGTATATTTT	CASSLEIAGGRVYF
NA	TRBJ1-5	NA	14	TRBV6-5	TGTGCCAGCAGAATGGGAGGTAGCAATCAGCCCCAGCATTTT	CASRMGGSNQPQHF
NA	TRBJ2-1	NA	11	TRBV2	TGTGCCAGCAGTGTCATGTCTAGTGCGTTCTTC	CASSVMSSAFF
NA	TRBJ2-7	TRBD2	16	TRBV5-4	TGTGCCAGCAGCTTGGGGTCTAGCGGGGGGGCCCACGAGCAGTACTTC	CASSLGSSGGAHEQYF
NA	TRBJ1-1	TRBD1	19	TRBV6-4	TGTGCCAGCATCCGGTGGGACAGGGGGCGCGTAGGGGCCAGCACTGAAGCTTTCTTT	CASIRWDRGRVGASTEAFF
NA	TRBJ2-7	TRBD1	15	TRBV28	TGTGCCAGCAGCCGAGGACAGGACAGCTCCTACGAGCAGTACTTC	CASSRGQDSSYEQYF
NA	TRBJ2-3	NA	14	TRBV5-1	TGCGCCAGCAGCTGGGACACTGTGTCTCCGACGCAGTATTTT	CASSWDTVSPTQYF
NA	TRBJ1-5	NA	15	TRBV15	TGTGCCACCGGATTTGTTTCAGGGTTTGGTCAGCCCCAGCATTTT	CATGFVSGFGQPQHF
NA	TRBJ1-5	TRBD1	13	TRBV5-1	TGCGCCAGCGCGACAGGGGCGGGCCAGCCCCAGCATTTT	CASATGAGQPQHF
NA	TRBJ1-4	TRBD1	16	TRBV4-2	TGTGCCAGCTGCCGGGACAGCGTTGCAACTAATGAAAAACTGTTTTTT	CASCRDSVATNEKLFF
NA	TRBJ2-7	NA	14	TRBV6-5	TGTGCCAGCAGTTACCGGGGGAGCTCCTACGAGCAGTACTTC	CASSYRGSSYEQYF
NA	TRBJ1-3	NA	15	TRBV6-6	TGTGCCAGCAGTTACTCCGCGGGGAGGAGAAACACCATATATTTT	CASSYSAGRRNTIYF
NA	TRBJ2-1	NA	16	TRBV4-1	TGCGCCAGCAGCCCCCCTACAGGGAGCTCCTACAATGAGCAGTTCTTC	CASSPPTGSSYNEQFF
NA	TRBJ1-5	NA	15	TRBV25-1	TGTGCCAGCAGTGAATCGTCCGGGGTGAATCAGCCCCAGCATTTT	CASSESSGVNQPQHF
NA	TRBJ2-2	NA	15	TRBV7-2	TGTGCCAGCAGCGTACTAAGGGGCCCCAGCGGGGAGCTGTTTTTT	CASSVLRGPSGELFF
NA	TRBJ1-6	TRBD1	14	TRBV2	TGTGCCAGCACTACCGGGACAGGGAGTTCACCCCTCCACTTT	CASTTGTGSSPLHF
few	TRBJ1-5	TRBD1	18	TRBV30	TGTGCCTGGAGTCCCCACCGTCTGACAGGGGTTAACAATCAGCCCCAGCATTTT	CAWSPHRLTGVNNQPQHF
NA	TRBJ2-7	NA	14	TRBV6-1	TGTGCCAGCACCACCTCGAACCTGGTCGTCTGGACTTCCTTC	CASTTSNLVVWTSF
NA	TRBJ2-4	TRBD1	16	TRBV23-1	TGCGCCAGCAGTCGGATATTCCCGGGACAGCTAAACATTCAGTACTTC	CASSRIFPGQLNIQYF